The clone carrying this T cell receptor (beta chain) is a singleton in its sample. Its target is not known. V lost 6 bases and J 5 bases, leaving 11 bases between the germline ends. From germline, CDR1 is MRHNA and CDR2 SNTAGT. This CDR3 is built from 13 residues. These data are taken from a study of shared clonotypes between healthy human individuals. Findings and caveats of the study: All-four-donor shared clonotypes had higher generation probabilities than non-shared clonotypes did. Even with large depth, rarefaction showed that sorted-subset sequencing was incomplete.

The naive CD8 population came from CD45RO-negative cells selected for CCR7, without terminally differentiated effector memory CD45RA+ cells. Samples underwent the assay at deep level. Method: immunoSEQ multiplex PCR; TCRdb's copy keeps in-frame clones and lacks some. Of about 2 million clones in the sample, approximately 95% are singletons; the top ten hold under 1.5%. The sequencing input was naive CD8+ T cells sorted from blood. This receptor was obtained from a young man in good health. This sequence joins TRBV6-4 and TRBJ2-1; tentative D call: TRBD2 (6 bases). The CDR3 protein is CASRLTGDNEQFF. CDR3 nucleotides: TGTGCCAGCAGACTTACGGGGGACAATGAGCAGTTCTTC.